The rows below give T cell receptor beta chains drawn from one sample of a study of T cells in Graves' hyperthyroidism and ophthalmopathy. Each CDR3 protein gets one entry after TCRdb re-called the multiplex PCR reads with MiXCR. The data contain about 400,000 distinct CDR3 sequences, under 15% of them singletons. The sequenced sample consisted of blood. The receptor set was obtained from a woman aged 30 to 39 with Graves' hyperthyroidism. The conserved cysteine and the conserved F or W are not part of the CDR3 here. The order of the fields is V gene, CDR3 protein.

v_call: TRBV27; cdr3_aa: ASSTGDKAF
v_call: TRBV2; cdr3_aa: ASSSDSFNQPQH
v_call: TRBV7-9; cdr3_aa: APRDTGELF
v_call: TRBV14; cdr3_aa: ASSRQQGLEQF
v_call: TRBV2; cdr3_aa: ASSRGEINEQF
v_call: TRBV27; cdr3_aa: ASSLGTGYTEAF
v_call: TRBV7-8; cdr3_aa: ASSLSGSNGNEQF
v_call: TRBV5-1; cdr3_aa: ASSLGQGAFDEQF
v_call: TRBV5-5; cdr3_aa: ASSLARTSGTGELF
v_call: TRBV19; cdr3_aa: ASTASGTLGETQY